This TCR beta chain was identified during a study of shared clonotypes between healthy human individuals (TCRdb year 2020). Looking at the study overall: The cohort comprised two women and three men aged 18 to 49 years. For each donor, CD4 naive and CD4 memory were each given three plates, CD8 naive was given two plates, and CD8 memory was given one plate. The study deeply sequenced blood TCR repertoires of about 5 healthy adults to estimate repertoire size and the extent of clonotype sharing between individuals. Libraries were prepared and TCR repertoires were sequenced by different laboratories using diverse techniques, in order to increase sequencing depth and limit assay-specific biases. Between about 0.85 and 8.9 billion PBMCs per donor were obtained by leukapheresis.

In regard to this clone: The antigen this receptor binds is unknown. The record has no base qualities; no much larger clone is one base away.

Summary of the overall study and its limitations: Sampling was restricted to blood, and TCR repertoires in tissues likely differ from the TCR repertoires found in blood. Higher generation probabilities were observed for clonotypes shared by all four sorted-subset donors than for non-shared clonotypes. Across four donors, approximately 5% of naive CD4, roughly 3.8% of naive CD8, roughly 2.3% of memory CD4, and over 0.35% of memory CD8 clonotypes were shared. Rarefaction of sorted-subset datasets indicated incomplete sequencing despite the large sequencing depth. Larger estimated clonotype richness was generally found for naive subsets than for memory subsets. The genetic and exposure-history diversity represented was limited by the small number of donors. Based on pairwise subsampling, the degree of clonotype sharing among donors was expected to be affected by sequencing depth.

TCR CDR3 regions were amplified from genomic DNA by multiplex PCR using the deep immunoSEQ assay. Extracted genomic DNA from each cell subset was spread evenly across all wells of several immunoSEQ 96-well plates, with each plate serving as a replicate. For sorted subsets, approximately 200 ng of genomic DNA, equivalent to some 30,000 T cell genomes, went into each replicate PCR. Purified libraries were measured with a Qubit 3.0 fluorometer, size-checked on a Bioanalyzer 2100, and measured again with the KAPA Library Quantification kit. A separate single-read 150-cycle Illumina NextSeq 550 flow cell was used to sequence each immunoSEQ 96-well plate. As for the original processing: The immunoSEQ output contained only junctional sequences without quality scores, so filtering could not match that applied to full-length reads. Sequences were annotated with PyIR, a Python wrapper for IgBLAST v1.9, using IMGT germline references to assign V/J genes and CDR3. Reads were filtered out if the reads had weak V/J assignments (E-value above 1e-6), no CDR3, stop codons, out-of-frame junctions, or ambiguous translated residues. V3J clonotypes were defined by identical inferred V gene, J gene, and CDR3 amino acid sequence. The percentage overlap between two repertoires was calculated by dividing the number of shared unique clonotypes by the size of the smaller repertoire. Richness of each repertoire was evaluated using RTK rarefaction, the Chao1 estimator, and Recon v2.1 estimates of unobserved clonotypes. For all TCRbeta clonotypes obtained by the gDNA method from a few donors, generation probabilities were computed with OLGA. As stored in TCRdb, this immuneACCESS dataset retains in-frame rearrangements with V and J assigned. A fraction of the clones does not appear; measured against another copy, unresolved V genes explain less than half of the discrepancy, and the remainder lacks a known reason. V, J and clone size were drawn from that table, and D and trimming were deduced from the DNA. The sample table holds about 2.1 million clones, of which around 93% were seen once. More than 1.5% of the sample rests with the top ten.

CD8 naive samples were CD45RO-negative cells positively selected for CCR7, giving a CD45RA+CCR7+ population that excluded TemRA cells. Donors were healthy HIV-negative adults with no recently reported acute infections or vaccinations. Only Caucasian adults living in Nashville, Tennessee, USA were represented among the donors. Blood was obtained by leukapheresis, after which PBMCs were separated by Ficoll-Histopaque density gradient centrifugation and cryopreserved in liquid nitrogen vapor phase. Analytical flow cytometry was used to check the purity and quantity of each magnetically sorted T cell population. Genomic DNA was isolated from each sorted fraction and quantified by UV absorbance on a Nanodrop 2000c. CDR1 and CDR2 are read off the germline V gene (reference sequence) as LNHNV and YYDKDF. The V end gives up 2 bases and the J end 4 bases, leaving 13 bases in the junction not matched to a gene. Reading from cysteine to phenylalanine, the CDR3 counts 17 amino acids. This entry keeps only the CDR3 DNA: 51 bases, framed from base 1.

Sequencing input: naive CD8+ T cells from PBMCs. In light of the paper, this sample's cell subset or site label describes: CD45RA+CCR7+. The rearranged segments are TRBV15 and TRBJ2-7, and TRBD1 matches 8 of the central bases. The sequence was collected from a man between 18 and 29 years old in good health. Some clones in this sample may be carry-over from other donors' samples. CDR3 reads: CATSRSLRGTGAYEQYF. The sequence in DNA is TGTGCCACCAGCAGATCCCTCAGGGGGACAGGCGCTTACGAGCAGTACTTC.